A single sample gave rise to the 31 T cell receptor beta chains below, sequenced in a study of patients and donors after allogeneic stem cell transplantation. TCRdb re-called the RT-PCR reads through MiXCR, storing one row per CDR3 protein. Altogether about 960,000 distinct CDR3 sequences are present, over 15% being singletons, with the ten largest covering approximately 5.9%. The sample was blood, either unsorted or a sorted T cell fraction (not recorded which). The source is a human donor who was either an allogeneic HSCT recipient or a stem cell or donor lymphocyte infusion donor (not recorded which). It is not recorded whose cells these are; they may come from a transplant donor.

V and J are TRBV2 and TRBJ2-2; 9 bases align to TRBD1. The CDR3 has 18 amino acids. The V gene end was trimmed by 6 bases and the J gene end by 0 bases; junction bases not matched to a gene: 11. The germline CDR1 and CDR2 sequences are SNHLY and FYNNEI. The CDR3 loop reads CASSVDRGFTPNTGELFF. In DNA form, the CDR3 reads TGTGCCAGCAGCGTTGACAGGGGGTTCACTCCGAACACCGGGGAGCTGTTTTTT.

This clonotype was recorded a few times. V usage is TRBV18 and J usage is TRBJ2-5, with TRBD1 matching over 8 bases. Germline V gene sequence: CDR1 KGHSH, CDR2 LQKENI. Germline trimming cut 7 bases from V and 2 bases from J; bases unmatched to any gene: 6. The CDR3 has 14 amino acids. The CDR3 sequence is CASLQGQGQETQYF. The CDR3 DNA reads TGTGCCAGCTTACAAGGACAGGGTCAAGAGACCCAGTACTTC.

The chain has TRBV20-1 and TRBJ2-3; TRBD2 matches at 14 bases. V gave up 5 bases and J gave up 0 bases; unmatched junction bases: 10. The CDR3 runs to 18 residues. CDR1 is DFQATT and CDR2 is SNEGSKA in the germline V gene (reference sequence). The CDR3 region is CSAYTGLAGAPSTDTQYF. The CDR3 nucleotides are TGCAGTGCTTATACGGGACTAGCGGGGGCACCTAGCACAGATACGCAGTATTTT.

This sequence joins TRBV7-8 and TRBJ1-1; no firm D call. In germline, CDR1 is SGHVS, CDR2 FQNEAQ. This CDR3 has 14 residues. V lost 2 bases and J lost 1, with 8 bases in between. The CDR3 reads CASSLMTRNTEAFF. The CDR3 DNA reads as TGTGCCAGCAGCTTAATGACGCGGAACACTGAAGCTTTCTTT. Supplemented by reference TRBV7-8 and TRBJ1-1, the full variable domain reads GAGVSQSPRYKVAKRGQDVALRCDPISGHVSLFWYQQALGQGPEFLTYFQNEAQLDKSGLPSDRFFAERPEGSVSTLKIQRTQQEDSAVYLCASSLMTRNTEAFFGQGTRLTVV.

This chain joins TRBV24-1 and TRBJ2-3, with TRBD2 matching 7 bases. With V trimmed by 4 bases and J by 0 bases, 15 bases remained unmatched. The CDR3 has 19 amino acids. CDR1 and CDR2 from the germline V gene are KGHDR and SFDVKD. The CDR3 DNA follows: TGTGCCACCAGTGACCCACGCACCTTTAGCGGGCCTAGCACAGATACGCAGTATTTT. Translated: CATSDPRTFSGPSTDTQYF.

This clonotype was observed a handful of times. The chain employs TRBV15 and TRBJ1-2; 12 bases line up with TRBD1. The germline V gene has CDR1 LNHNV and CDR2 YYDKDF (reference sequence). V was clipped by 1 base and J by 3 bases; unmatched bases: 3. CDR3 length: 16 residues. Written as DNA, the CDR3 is TGTGCCACCAGCAGAGGGGGGACAGGGGGCGACTATGGCTACACCTTC. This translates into CATSRGGTGGDYGYTF.

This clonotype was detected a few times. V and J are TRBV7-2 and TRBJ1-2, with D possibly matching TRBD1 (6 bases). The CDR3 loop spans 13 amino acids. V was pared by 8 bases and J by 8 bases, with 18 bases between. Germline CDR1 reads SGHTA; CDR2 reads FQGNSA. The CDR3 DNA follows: TGTGCCAGCGGAGAGACAGGCCGGCAGGGCTACACCTTC. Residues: CASGETGRQGYTF. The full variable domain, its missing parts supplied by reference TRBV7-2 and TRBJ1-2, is GAGVSQSPSNKVTEKGKDVELRCDPISGHTALYWYRQSLGQGLEFLIYFQGNSAPDKSGLPSDRFSAERTGGSVSTLTIQRTQQEDSAVYLCASGETGRQGYTFGSGTRLTVV.

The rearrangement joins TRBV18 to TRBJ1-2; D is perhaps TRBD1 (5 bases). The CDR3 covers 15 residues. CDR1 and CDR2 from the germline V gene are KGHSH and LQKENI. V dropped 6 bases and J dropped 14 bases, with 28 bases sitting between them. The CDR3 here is CASSRVKYGGNPKTF. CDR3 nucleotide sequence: TGTGCCAGCTCCCGCGTCAAGTACGGGGGGAATCCGAAGACCTTC.

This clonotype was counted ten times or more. This CDR3 reads CASTPRGLGETQYF. As DNA, the CDR3 is TGTGCCAGCACCCCCCGGGGGCTTGGGGAGACCCAGTACTTC. This chain joins TRBV12-3 or TRBV12-4 and TRBJ2-5, with D perhaps matching TRBD1 or TRBD2 (6 bases each). The ends were cut back, 7 bases at V and 5 bases at J, with 17 bases in the middle. The CDR3 covers 14 residues.

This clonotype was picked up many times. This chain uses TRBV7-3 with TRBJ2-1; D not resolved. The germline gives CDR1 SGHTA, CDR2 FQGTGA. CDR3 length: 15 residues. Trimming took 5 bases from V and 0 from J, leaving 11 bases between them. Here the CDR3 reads CASSPYTSSYNEQFF. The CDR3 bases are TGTGCCAGCAGCCCGTATACCAGCTCCTACAATGAGCAGTTCTTC.

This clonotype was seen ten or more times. The CDR3 loop reads CSATTGGTEAFF. CDR3 DNA sequence: TGCAGTGCCACGACGGGAGGAACTGAAGCTTTCTTT. The chain uses TRBV20-1 and TRBJ1-1; D gene unclear. The length of the CDR3 is 12 residues. The germline CDR1 and CDR2 sequences are DFQATT and SNEGSKA (reference sequence). Trimming shortened V by 6 bases and J by 5 bases, and 13 bases separated the two germline ends.

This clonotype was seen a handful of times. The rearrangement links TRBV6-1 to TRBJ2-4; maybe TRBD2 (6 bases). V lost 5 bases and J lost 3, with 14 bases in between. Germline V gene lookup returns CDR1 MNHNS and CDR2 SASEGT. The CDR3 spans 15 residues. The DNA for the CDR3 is TGTGCCAGCAGTCCCTGGGACTTTAACAAAAACATTCAGTACTTC. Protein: CASSPWDFNKNIQYF.

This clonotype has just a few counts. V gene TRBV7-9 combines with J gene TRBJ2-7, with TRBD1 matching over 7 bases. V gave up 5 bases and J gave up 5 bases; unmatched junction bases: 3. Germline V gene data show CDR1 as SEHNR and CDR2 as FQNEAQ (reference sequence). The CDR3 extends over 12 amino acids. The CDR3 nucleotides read TGTGCCAGCAGCATCGGACAGGACGAGCAGTACTTC. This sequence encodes CASSIGQDEQYF.

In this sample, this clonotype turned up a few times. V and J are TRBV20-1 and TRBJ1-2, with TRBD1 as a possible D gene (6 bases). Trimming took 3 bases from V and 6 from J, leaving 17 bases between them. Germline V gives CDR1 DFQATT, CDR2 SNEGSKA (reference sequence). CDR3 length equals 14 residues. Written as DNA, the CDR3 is TGCAGTGCTAGGGGCGCGGGGGCGGCGGATGGCTACACCTTC. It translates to CSARGAGAADGYTF.

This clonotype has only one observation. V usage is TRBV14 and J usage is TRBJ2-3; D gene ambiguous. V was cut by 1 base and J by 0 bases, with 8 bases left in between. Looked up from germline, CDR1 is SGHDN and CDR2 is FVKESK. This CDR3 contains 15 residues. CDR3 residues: CASSQGWSSTDTQYF. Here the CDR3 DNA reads TGTGCCAGCAGCCAAGGCTGGTCTAGCACAGATACGCAGTATTTT.

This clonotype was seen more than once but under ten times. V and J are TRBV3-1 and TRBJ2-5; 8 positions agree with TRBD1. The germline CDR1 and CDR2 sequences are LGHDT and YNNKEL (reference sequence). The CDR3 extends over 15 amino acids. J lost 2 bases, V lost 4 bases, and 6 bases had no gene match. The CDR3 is CASSPQGAEQETQYF. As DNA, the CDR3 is TGTGCCAGCAGCCCCCAGGGGGCGGAACAAGAGACCCAGTACTTC.

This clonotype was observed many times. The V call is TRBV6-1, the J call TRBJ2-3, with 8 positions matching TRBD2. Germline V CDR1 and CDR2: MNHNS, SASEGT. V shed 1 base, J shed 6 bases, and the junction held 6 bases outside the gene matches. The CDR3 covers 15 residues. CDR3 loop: CASSEVSGDLDTQYF. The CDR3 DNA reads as TGTGCCAGCAGTGAAGTTAGCGGGGACCTTGATACGCAGTATTTT.

CDR3 sequence reads: CSAQARTDTQYF. For the CDR3, the DNA is TGCAGTGCTCAAGCGCGCACAGATACGCAGTATTTT. This rearrangement joins TRBV20-1 to TRBJ2-3; no firm D call. With 5 bases removed from V and 1 base from J, the gap between germline ends came to 7 bases. Germline values: CDR1 DFQATT, CDR2 SNEGSKA (reference sequence). The CDR3 length is 12 residues.

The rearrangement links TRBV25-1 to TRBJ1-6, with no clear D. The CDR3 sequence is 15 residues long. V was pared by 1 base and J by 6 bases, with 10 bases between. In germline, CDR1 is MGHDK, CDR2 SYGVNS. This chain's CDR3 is CASSESKVFNSPLHF. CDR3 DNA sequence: TGTGCCAGCAGTGAATCGAAGGTCTTTAATTCACCCCTCCACTTT.

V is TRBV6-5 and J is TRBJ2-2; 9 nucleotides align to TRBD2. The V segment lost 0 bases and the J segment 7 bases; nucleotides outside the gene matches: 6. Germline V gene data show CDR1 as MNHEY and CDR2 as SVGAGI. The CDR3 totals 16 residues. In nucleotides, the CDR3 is TGTGCCAGCAGTTACTCGCCAGCGGGAGGAGGCGGGGAGCTGTTTTTT. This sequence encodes CASSYSPAGGGGELFF.

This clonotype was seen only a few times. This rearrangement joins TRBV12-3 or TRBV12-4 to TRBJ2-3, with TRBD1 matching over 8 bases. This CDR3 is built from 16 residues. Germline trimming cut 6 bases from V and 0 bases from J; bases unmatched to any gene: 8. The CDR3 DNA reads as TGTGCCAGCAGGGGACCGGGACAGGAGAGCACAGATACGCAGTATTTT. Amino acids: CASRGPGQESTDTQYF.

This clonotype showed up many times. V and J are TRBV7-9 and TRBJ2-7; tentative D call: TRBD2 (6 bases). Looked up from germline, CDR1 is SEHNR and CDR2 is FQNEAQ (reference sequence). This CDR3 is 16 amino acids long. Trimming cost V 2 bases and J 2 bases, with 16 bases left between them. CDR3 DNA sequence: TGTGCCAGCAGCTTACTGAGACCGGGACTGACCTACGAGCAGTACTTC. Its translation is CASSLLRPGLTYEQYF.

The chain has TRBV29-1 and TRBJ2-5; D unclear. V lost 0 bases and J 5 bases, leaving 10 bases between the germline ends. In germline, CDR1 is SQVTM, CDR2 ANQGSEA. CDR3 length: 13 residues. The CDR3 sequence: CSVEEGSKETQYF. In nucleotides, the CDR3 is TGCAGCGTTGAAGAGGGTAGCAAGGAGACCCAGTACTTC.

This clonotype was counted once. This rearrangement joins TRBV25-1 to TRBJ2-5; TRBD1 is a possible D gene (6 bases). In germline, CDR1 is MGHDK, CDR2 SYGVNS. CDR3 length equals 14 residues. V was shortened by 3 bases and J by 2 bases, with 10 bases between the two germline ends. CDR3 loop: CASSEPDRQETQYF. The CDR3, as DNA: TGTGCCAGCAGTGAGCCAGACAGGCAAGAGACCCAGTACTTC.

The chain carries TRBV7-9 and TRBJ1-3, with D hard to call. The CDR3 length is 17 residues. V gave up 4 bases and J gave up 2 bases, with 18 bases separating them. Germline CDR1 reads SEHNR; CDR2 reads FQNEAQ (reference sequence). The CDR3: CASSSPTIGRTGNTIYF. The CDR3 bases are TGTGCCAGCAGCTCTCCGACCATAGGCAGAACTGGAAACACCATATATTTT.

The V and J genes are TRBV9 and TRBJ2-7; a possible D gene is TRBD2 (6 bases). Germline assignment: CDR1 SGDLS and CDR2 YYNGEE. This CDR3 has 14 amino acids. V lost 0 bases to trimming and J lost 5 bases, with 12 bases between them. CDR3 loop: CASSVAIGGDEQYF. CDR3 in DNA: TGTGCCAGCAGCGTAGCTATAGGAGGGGACGAGCAGTACTTC.

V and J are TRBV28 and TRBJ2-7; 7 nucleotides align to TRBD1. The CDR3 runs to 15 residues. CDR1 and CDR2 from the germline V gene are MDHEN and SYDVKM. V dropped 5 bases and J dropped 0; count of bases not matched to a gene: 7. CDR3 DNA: TGTGCCAGCAGTAAATCGGACAGGAGCTCCTACGAGCAGTACTTC. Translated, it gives CASSKSDRSSYEQYF. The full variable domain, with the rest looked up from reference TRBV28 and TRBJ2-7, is DVKVTQSSRYLVKRTGEKVFLECVQDMDHENMFWYRQDPGLGLRLIYFSYDVKMKEKGDIPEGYSVSREKKERFSLILESASTNQTSMYLCASSKSDRSSYEQYFGPGTRLTVT.

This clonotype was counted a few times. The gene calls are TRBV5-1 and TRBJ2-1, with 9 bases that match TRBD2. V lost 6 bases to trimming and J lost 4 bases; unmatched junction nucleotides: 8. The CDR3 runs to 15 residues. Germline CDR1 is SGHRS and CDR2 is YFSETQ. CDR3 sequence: CASKASGATYNEQFF. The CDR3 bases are TGCGCCAGCAAGGCTAGCGGGGCCACTTACAATGAGCAGTTCTTC.

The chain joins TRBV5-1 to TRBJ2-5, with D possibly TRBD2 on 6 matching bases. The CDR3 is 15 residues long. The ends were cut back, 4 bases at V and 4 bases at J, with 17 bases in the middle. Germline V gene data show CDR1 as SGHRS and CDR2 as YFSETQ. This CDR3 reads CASSPPGVQLETQYF. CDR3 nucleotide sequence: TGCGCCAGCAGCCCTCCGGGGGTCCAATTAGAGACCCAGTACTTC.

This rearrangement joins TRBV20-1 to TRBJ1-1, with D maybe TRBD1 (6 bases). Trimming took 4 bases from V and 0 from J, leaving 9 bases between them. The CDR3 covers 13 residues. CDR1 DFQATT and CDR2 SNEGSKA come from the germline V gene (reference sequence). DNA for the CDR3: TGCAGTGCTATGGGGGCTATGAACACTGAAGCTTTCTTT. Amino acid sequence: CSAMGAMNTEAFF.

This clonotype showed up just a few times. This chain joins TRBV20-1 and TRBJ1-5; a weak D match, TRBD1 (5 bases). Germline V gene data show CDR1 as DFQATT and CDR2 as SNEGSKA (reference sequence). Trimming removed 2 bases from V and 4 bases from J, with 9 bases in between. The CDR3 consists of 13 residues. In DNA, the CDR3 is TGCAGTGCTAGATGGCAGGGAAATCAGCCCCAGCATTTT. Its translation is CSARWQGNQPQHF.